These 9 T cell receptor beta chains were all obtained from the same sample, sequenced in a study of CD8+ T cells in alopecia areata. Following RNA extraction, reverse transcription yielded cDNA that acted as the sequencing template. Using immunoSEQ multiplex PCR, the repertoire was profiled, and TCRdb retains in-frame clones only, with some absent. The sample holds 150,000 to 200,000 clones, roughly 50% seen once. Treatment reported: oral pan-JAK inhibitor, 5-10 mg twice daily. The specimen comprised CD4+ T cells sorted from blood, sampled at roughly week 55, from a patient treated with tofacitinib. Receptors originate from a human donor with alopecia areata.

The J gene is TRBJ1-2, the V gene TRBV7-2; the D is unclear. Germline values: CDR1 SGHTA, CDR2 FQGNSA. This CDR3 contains 14 residues. The V gene lost 3 bases and the J gene lost 1 base, with 9 bases spanning the gap. CDR3 DNA sequence: TGTGCCAGCAGCTTCCAACGGGTTAACTATGGCTACACCTTC. It codes for CASSFQRVNYGYTF.

This rearrangement joins TRBV2 to TRBJ2-5, with a weak D call TRBD1 (6 bases). The V gene's germline CDR1 is SNHLY and CDR2 FYNNEI. Deletions cut 3 bases from V and 3 bases from J, with 17 bases between. This CDR3 region has 16 residues. The CDR3 region has the DNA TGTGCCAGCAGTGATCGTCAGGGGCGAGAGAAAGAGACCCAGTACTTC. Translation: CASSDRQGREKETQYF.

The CDR3, as DNA: TGTGCCAGCAGTTTATCGGCGGGGGGGCTCTACGAGCAGTACTTC. Its translation: CASSLSAGGLYEQYF. The genes are TRBV27 and TRBJ2-7; 9 bases are shared with TRBD2. V gave up 0 bases and J gave up 3 bases; unmatched junction bases: 3. CDR3 length: 15 amino acids. Germline V gene data show CDR1 as MNHEY and CDR2 as SMNVEV (reference sequence).

The rearrangement joins TRBV2 to TRBJ1-6, with D unclear. This CDR3 region has 13 residues. Trimming removed 3 bases at V and 8 bases at J, with 8 bases between. CDR1 and CDR2 from the germline V gene are SNHLY and FYNNEI. This CDR3 is CASSEPGYSPLHF. The DNA of the CDR3 is TGTGCCAGCAGTGAGCCGGGATATTCACCCCTCCACTTT.

The chain has TRBV5-4 and TRBJ2-5; the D gene is possibly TRBD2 (6 bases). CDR1 is SGHNT and CDR2 is YYREEE in the germline V gene (reference sequence). The CDR3 length is 14 residues. The germline V and J ends were trimmed by 4 bases and 4 bases, with 14 bases remaining between them. The chain's CDR3 is CASSPEVGGETQYF. CDR3 DNA sequence: TGTGCCAGCAGCCCGGAAGTGGGAGGAGAGACCCAGTACTTC.

This clone appeared a single time. V gene TRBV5-6 combines with J gene TRBJ1-1; a possible D gene is TRBD1 (6 bases). V was clipped by 5 bases and J by 7 bases, with 12 bases between them. The CDR3 sequence is 12 residues long. CDR1 is SGHDT and CDR2 is YYEEEE in the germline V gene. CDR3 DNA sequence: TGTGCCAGCAGTCGGGACACCTATGAAGCTTTCTTT. Translating gives CASSRDTYEAFF.

This chain links TRBV5-1 with TRBJ1-2; no definite D call. From germline, CDR1 is SGHRS and CDR2 YFSETQ. The CDR3 covers 16 residues. V lost 0 bases and J 6 bases, leaving 18 bases between the germline ends. The CDR3 loop is CASSLGYGTGDHGYTF. CDR3 DNA: TGCGCCAGCAGCTTGGGCTACGGCACGGGTGATCATGGCTACACCTTC.

V usage is TRBV29-1 and J usage is TRBJ2-5; the D gene could be TRBD1 or TRBD2 (6 bases each). Trimming removed 8 bases from V and 5 bases from J, with 21 bases in between. The germline V gene has CDR1 SQVTM and CDR2 ANQGSEA. The CDR3 length is 14 residues. CDR3 nucleotide sequence: TGCAGCATCTTGAACAGGGAGGTTGGGGAGACCCAGTACTTC. It codes for CSILNREVGETQYF.

This chain uses TRBV7-2 with TRBJ2-6, with D perhaps being TRBD1 or TRBD2 (6 bases each). The V end was cut by 5 bases, the J end by 4 bases, with 21 bases between. The V gene's germline CDR1 is SGHTA and CDR2 FQGNSA. The CDR3 consists of 18 residues. Here the CDR3 DNA reads TGTGCCAGCAGCCATACACCTAGGGGGGCGACAGGGGCCAACGTCCTGACTTTC. Its translation is CASSHTPRGATGANVLTF.